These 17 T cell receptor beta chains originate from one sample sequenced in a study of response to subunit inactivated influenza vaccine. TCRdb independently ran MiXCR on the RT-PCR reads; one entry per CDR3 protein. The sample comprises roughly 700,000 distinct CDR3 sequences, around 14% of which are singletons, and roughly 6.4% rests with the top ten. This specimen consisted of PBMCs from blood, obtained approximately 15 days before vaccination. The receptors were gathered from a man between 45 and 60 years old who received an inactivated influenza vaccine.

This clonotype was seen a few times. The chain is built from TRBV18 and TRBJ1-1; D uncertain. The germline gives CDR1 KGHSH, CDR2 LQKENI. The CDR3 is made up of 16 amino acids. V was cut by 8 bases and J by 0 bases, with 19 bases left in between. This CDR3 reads CASRLTRRKMNTEAFF. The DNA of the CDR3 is TGTGCCAGCCGGCTTACGCGGCGTAAAATGAACACTGAAGCTTTCTTT.

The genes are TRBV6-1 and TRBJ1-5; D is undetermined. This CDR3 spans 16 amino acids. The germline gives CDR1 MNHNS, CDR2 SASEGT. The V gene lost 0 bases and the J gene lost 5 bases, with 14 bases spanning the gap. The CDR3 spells CASSEALGMRYQPQHF. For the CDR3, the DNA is TGTGCCAGCAGTGAAGCGCTGGGGATGAGATATCAGCCCCAGCATTTT.

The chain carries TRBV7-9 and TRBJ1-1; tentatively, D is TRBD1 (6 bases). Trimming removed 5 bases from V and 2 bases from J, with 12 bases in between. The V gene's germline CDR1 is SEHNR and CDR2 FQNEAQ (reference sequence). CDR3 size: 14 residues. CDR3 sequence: CASSAGQINTEAFF. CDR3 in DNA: TGTGCCAGCAGCGCCGGACAGATTAACACTGAAGCTTTCTTT.

CDR3 sequence (DNA): TGTGCCATCAGTGAGTGGGGCCCTTCCTACGAGCAGTACTTC. Protein product: CAISEWGPSYEQYF. The chain uses TRBV10-3 and TRBJ2-7; TRBD1 is a possible D gene (5 bases). The ends were cut back, 1 base at V and 1 base at J, with 8 bases in the middle. Germline V gene data show CDR1 as ENHRY and CDR2 as SYGVKD. CDR3 length equals 14 residues.

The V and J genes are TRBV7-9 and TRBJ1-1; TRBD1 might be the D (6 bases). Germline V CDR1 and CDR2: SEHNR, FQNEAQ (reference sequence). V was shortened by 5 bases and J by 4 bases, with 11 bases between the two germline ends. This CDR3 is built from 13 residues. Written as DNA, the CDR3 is TGTGCCAGCAGCCCCAGGGGTTTCACTGAAGCTTTCTTT. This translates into CASSPRGFTEAFF.

The DNA of the CDR3 is TGTGCCATCTCCCTACCGGGACAGGGCGCCGGGGAGCTGTTTTTT. The encoded protein is CAISLPGQGAGELFF. The J gene is TRBJ2-2, the V gene TRBV6-1, with TRBD1 matching over 9 bases. CDR3 length equals 15 residues. Germline V lookup: CDR1 MNHNS, CDR2 SASEGT. V was clipped by 10 bases and J by 6 bases; unmatched bases: 12.

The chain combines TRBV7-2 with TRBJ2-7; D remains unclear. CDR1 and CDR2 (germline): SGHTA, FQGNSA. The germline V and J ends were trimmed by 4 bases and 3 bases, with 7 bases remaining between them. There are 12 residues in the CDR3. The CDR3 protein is CASSSADYEQYF. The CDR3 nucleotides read TGTGCCAGCAGCTCGGCAGACTACGAGCAGTACTTC.

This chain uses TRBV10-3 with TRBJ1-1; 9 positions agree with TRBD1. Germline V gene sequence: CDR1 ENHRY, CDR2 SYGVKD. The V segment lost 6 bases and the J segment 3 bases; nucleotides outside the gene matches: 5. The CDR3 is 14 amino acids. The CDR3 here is CAIRGTGTDTEAFF. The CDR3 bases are TGTGCCATCAGGGGGACAGGGACGGACACTGAAGCTTTCTTT.

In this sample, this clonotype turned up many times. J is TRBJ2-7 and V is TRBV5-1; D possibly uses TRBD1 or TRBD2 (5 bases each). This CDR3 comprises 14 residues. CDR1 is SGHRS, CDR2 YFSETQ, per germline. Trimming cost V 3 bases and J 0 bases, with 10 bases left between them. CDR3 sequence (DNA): TGCGCCAGCAGCTCAACGGGACCCTCCTACGAGCAGTACTTC. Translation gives CASSSTGPSYEQYF.

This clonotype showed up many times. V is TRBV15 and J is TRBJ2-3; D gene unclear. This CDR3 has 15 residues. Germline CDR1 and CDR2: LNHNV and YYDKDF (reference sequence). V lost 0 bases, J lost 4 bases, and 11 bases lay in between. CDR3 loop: CATSRDTYGADTQYF. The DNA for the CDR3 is TGTGCCACCAGCAGAGATACTTACGGAGCAGATACGCAGTATTTT.

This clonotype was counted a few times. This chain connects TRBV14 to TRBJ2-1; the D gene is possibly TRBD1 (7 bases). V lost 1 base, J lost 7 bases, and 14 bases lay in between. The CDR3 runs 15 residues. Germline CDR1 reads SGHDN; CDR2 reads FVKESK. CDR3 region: CASSQGRGQSNEQFF. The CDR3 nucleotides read TGTGCCAGCAGCCAAGGGAGGGGACAGTCAAATGAGCAGTTCTTC. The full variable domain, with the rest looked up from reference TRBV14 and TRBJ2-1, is EAGVTQFPSHSVIEKGQTVTLRCDPISGHDNLYWYRRVMGKEIKFLLHFVKESKQDESGMPNNRFLAERTGGTYSTLKVQPAELEDSGVYFCASSQGRGQSNEQFFGPGTRLTVL.

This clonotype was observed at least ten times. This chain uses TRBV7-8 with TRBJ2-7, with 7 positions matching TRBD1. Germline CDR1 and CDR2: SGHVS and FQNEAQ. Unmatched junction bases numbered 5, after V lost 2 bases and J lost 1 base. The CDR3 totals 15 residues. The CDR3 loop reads CASSLTPGQSYEQYF. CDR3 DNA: TGTGCCAGCAGCTTAACTCCGGGACAGTCCTACGAGCAGTACTTC.

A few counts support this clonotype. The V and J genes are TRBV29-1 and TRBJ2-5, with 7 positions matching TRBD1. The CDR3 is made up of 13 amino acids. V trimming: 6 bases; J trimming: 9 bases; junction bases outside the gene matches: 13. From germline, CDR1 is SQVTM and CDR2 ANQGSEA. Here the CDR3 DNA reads TGCAGCGTAGCTCCGGGACAGACCCTGCCCCAGTACTTC. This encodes CSVAPGQTLPQYF.

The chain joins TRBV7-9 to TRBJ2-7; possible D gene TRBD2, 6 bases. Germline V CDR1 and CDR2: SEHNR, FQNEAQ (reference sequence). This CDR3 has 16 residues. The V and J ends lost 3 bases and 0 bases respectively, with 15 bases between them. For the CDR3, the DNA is TGTGCCAGCAGCTTGGGGGGACTTCTCAGCTCCTACGAGCAGTACTTC. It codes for CASSLGGLLSSYEQYF.

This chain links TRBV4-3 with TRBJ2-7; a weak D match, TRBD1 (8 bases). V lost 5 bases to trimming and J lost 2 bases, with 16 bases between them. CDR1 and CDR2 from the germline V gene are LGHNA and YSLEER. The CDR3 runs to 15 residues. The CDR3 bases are TGCGCCAGCAGCTGGGAGGGACAGGCCCCCTACGAGCAGTACTTC. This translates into CASSWEGQAPYEQYF.

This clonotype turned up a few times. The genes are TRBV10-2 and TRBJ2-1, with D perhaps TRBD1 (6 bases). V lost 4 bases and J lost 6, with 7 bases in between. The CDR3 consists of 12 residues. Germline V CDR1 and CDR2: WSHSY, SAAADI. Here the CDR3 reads CASSGQVNEQFF. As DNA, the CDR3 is TGCGCCAGCAGTGGACAGGTCAATGAGCAGTTCTTC.

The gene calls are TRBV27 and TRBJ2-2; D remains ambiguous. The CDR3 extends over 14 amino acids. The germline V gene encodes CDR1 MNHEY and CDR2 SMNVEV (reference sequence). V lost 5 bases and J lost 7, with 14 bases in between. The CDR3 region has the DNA TGTGCCAGCAGTCTTTGGTCTTTCGGCGGGGAGCTGTTTTTT. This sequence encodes CASSLWSFGGELFF.